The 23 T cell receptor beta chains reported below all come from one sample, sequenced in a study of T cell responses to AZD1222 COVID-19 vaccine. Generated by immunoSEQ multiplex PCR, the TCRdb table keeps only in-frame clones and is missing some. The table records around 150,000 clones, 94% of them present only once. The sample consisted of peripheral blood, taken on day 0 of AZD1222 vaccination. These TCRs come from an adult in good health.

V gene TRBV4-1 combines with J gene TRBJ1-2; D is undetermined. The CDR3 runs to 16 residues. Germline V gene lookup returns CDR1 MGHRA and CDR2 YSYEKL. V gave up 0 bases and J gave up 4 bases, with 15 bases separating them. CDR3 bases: TGCGCCAGCAGCCAAGATAATTTAGGAGGGTTCTATGGCTACACCTTC. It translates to CASSQDNLGGFYGYTF.

CDR3 sequence reads: CASSTPQRGRVQETQYF. The CDR3 nucleotides read TGTGCCAGTAGTACCCCCCAGAGGGGCAGGGTGCAAGAGACCCAGTACTTC. This chain links TRBV19 with TRBJ2-5; D could derive from TRBD1 or TRBD2 (5 bases each). The CDR3 contains 17 residues. Per the germline V gene, CDR1 is LNHDA and CDR2 is SQIVND (reference sequence). Between the trimmed V and J ends, which lost 4 bases and 2 bases, there was a span of 20 bases.

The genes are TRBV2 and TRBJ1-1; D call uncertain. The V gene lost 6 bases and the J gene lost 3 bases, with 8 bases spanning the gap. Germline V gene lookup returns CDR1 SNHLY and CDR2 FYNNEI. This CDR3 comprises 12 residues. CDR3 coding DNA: TGTGCCAGCAGCCGGCAAGACACTGAAGCTTTCTTT. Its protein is CASSRQDTEAFF.

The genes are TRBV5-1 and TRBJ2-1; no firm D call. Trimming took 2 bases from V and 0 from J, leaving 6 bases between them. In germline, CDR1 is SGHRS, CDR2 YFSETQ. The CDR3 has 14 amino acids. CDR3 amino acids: CASSFGSSYNEQFF. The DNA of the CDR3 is TGCGCCAGCAGCTTCGGCAGCTCCTACAATGAGCAGTTCTTC.

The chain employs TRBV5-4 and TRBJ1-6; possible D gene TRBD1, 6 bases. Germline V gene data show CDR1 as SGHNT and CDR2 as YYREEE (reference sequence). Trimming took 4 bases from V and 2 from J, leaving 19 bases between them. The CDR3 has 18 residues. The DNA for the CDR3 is TGTGCCAGCAGCGTCGGCCCAGGGCGGGGGCCCTATAATTCACCCCTCCACTTT. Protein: CASSVGPGRGPYNSPLHF.

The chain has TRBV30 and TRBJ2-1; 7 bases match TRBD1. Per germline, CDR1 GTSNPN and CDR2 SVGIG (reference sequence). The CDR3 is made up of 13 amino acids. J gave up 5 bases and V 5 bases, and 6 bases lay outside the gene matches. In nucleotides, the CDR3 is TGTGCCTGGGCGGCAGGGGGTAACAATGAGCAGTTCTTC. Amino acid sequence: CAWAAGGNNEQFF.

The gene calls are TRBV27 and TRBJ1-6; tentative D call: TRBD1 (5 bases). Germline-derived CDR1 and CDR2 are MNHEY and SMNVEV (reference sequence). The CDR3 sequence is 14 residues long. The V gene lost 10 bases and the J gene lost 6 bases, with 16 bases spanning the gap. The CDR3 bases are TGTGCCACCTCGATCGGGGGAGGTAATTCACCCCTCCACTTT. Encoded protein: CATSIGGGNSPLHF.

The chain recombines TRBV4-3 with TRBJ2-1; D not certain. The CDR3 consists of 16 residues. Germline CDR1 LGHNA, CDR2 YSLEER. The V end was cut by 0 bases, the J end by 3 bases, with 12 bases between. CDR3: CASSQDDWSDYNEQFF. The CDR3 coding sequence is TGCGCCAGCAGCCAAGATGACTGGTCCGACTACAATGAGCAGTTCTTC.

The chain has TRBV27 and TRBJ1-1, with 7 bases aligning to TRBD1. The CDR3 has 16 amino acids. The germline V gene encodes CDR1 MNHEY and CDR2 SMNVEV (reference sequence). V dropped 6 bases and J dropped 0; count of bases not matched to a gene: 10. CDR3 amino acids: CASSSRQGSMNTEAFF. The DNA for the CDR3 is TGTGCCAGCAGCAGCCGACAGGGTTCGATGAACACTGAAGCTTTCTTT.

The CDR3, as DNA: TGTGCCAGCAGCCGCACGGGGGGGGAGCTGTTTTTT. Protein product: CASSRTGGELFF. The rearrangement joins TRBV3-1 (or the pseudogene TRBV3-2) to TRBJ2-2; D perhaps matches TRBD2 (5 bases). Germline V lookup: CDR1 LGHDT, CDR2 YNNKEL (reference sequence). V was clipped by 4 bases and J by 8 bases, with 8 bases between them. This CDR3 is 12 amino acids long.

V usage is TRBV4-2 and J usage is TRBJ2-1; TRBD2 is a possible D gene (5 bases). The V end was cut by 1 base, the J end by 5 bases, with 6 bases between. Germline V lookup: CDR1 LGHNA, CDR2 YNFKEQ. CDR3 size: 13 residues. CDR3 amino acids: CASSQGEHNEQFF. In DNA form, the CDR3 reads TGTGCCAGCAGCCAAGGGGAGCACAATGAGCAGTTCTTC.

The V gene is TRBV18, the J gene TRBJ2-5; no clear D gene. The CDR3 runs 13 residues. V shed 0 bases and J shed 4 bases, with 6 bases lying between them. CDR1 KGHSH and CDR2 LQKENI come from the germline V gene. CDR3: CASSPPSSETQYF. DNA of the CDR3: TGTGCCAGCTCACCACCGTCATCAGAGACCCAGTACTTC.

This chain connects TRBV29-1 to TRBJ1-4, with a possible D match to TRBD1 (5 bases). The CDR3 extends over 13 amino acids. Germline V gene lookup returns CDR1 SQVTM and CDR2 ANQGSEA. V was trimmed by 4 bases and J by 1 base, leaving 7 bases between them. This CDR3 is CSVVTGTNEKLFF. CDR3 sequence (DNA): TGCAGCGTTGTAACAGGAACTAATGAAAAACTGTTTTTT.

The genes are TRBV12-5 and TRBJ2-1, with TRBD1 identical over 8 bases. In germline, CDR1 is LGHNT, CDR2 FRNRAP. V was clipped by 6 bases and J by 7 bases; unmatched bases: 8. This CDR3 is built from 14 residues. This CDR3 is CASGPGQETNEQFF. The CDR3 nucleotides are TGTGCTAGTGGACCGGGACAGGAGACAAATGAGCAGTTCTTC.

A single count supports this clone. The chain's CDR3 is CATSRWGGETQYF. The CDR3, as DNA: TGTGCCACCAGCAGGTGGGGTGGGGAGACCCAGTACTTC. The chain recombines TRBV15 with TRBJ2-5; D gene ambiguous. V lost 3 bases and J lost 5, with 10 bases in between. This CDR3 contains 13 residues. Germline V gene sequence: CDR1 LNHNV, CDR2 YYDKDF (reference sequence). Combining the CDR3 with reference TRBV15 and TRBJ2-5 gives the whole variable domain DAMVIQNPRYQVTQFGKPVTLSCSQTLNHNVMYWYQQKSSQAPKLLFHYYDKDFNNEADTPDNFQSRRPNTSFCFLDIRSPGLGDTAMYLCATSRWGGETQYFGPGTRLLVL.

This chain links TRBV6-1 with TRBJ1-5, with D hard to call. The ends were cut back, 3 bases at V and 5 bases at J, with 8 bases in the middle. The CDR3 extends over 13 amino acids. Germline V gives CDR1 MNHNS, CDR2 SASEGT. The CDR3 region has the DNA TGTGCCAGCAGTGAGATGGGCCATCAGCCCCAGCATTTT. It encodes CASSEMGHQPQHF.

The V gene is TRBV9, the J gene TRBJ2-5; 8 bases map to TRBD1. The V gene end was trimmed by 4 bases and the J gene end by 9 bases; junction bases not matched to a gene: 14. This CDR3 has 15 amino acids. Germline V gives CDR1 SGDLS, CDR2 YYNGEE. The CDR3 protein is CASSPGTGAGKAQYF. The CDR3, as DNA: TGTGCCAGCAGCCCCGGGACAGGCGCTGGGAAGGCCCAGTACTTC.

The CDR3, as DNA: TGTGCCAGCAGTTACTCGTCAGGGAGGCAGGACTATGGCTACACCTTC. Protein sequence: CASSYSSGRQDYGYTF. This chain links TRBV6-6 with TRBJ1-2; D might be TRBD1 (5 bases). Looked up from germline, CDR1 is MNHNY and CDR2 is SVGAGI (reference sequence). V dropped 0 bases and J dropped 3 bases, with 14 bases sitting between them. The CDR3 contains 16 residues.

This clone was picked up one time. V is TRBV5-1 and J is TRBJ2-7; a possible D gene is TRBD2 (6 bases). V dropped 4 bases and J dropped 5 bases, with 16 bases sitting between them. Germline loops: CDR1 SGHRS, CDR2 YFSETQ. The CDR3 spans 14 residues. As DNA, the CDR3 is TGCGCCAGCAGCACGCTGGACGGGGGTGACGAGCAGTACGTC. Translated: CASSTLDGGDEQYV.

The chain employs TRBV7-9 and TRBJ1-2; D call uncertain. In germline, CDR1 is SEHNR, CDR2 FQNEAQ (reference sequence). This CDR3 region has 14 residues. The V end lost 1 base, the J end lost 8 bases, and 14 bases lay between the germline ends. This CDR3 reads CASSLGGSTRGYTF. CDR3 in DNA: TGTGCCAGCAGCTTAGGCGGATCCACCCGCGGCTACACCTTC.

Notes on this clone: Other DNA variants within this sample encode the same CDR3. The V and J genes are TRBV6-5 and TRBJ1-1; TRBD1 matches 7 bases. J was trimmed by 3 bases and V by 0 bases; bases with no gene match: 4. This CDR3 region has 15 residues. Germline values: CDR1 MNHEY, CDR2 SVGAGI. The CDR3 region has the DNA TGTGCCAGCAGTTACTCCAGACAGGGATACACTGAAGCTTTCTTT. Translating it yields CASSYSRQGYTEAFF.

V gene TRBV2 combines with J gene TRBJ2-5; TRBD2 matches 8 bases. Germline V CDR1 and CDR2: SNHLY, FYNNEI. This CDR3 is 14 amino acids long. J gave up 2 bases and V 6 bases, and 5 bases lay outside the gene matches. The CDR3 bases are TGTGCCAGCAGGGCCACTAGCGGACAAGAGACCCAGTACTTC. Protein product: CASRATSGQETQYF. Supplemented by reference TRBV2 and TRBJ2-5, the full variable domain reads EPEVTQTPSHQVTQMGQEVILRCVPISNHLYFYWYRQILGQKVEFLVSFYNNEISEKSEIFDDQFSVERPDGSNFTLKIRSTKLEDSAMYFCASRATSGQETQYFGPGTRLLVL.

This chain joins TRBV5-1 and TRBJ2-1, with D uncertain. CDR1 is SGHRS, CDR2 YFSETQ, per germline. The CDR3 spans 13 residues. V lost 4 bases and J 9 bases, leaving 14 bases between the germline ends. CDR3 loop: CASSPGSRSEQFF. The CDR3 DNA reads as TGCGCCAGCAGCCCGGGCTCGCGCAGTGAGCAGTTCTTC. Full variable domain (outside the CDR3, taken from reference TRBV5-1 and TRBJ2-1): KAGVTQTPRYLIKTRGQQVTLSCSPISGHRSVSWYQQTPGQGLQFLFEYFSETQRNKGNFPGRFSGRQFSNSRSEMNVSTLELGDSALYLCASSPGSRSEQFFGPGTRLTVL.